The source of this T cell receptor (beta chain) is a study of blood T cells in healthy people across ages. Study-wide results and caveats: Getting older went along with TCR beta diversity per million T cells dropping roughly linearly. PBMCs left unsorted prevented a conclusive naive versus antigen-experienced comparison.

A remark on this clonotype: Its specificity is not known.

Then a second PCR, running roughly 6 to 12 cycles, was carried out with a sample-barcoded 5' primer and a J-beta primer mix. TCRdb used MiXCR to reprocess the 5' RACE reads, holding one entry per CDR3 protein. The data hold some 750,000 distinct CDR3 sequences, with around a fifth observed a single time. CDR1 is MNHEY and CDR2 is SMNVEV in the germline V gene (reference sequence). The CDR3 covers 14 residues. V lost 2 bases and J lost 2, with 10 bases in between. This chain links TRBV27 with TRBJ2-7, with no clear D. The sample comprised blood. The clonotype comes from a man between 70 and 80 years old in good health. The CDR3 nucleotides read TGTGCCAGCAGTTTAAAAGGCTATCCCTACGAGCAGTACTTC. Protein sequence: CASSLKGYPYEQYF.